One T cell receptor beta chain is described in this entry. Its antigen is not identified. The sample belongs to a study of post-analysis software for immune sequencing data. Points from the study as a whole: Controls showed lower frequencies than patients for several TRBV segments, and TRBV5-6, TRBV5-1 and TRBV20-1 were among these.

V was pared by 3 bases and J by 3 bases, with 5 bases of the junction left unmatched. The CDR3 is 15 amino acids. The germline CDR1 and CDR2 sequences are MRHNA and SNTAGT. Tagging with unique molecular identifiers was a feature of the TCR beta cDNA libraries. TCRdb itself ran the PCR reads through MiXCR, one entry per CDR3 protein. The table records about 460,000 distinct CDR3 sequences, around 40% of them present only once. The clonotype comes from a girl aged 5 to 17 with multiple sclerosis. The sequencing input was blood. The rearrangement joins TRBV6-4 to TRBJ1-1, with 9 bases identical to TRBD1. The CDR3 here is CASSEGQGSYTEAFF. The CDR3 region has the DNA TGTGCCAGCAGTGAGGGACAGGGATCCTACACTGAAGCTTTCTTT.